This TCR beta chain was captured by sequencing in a study of prognosis after radiotherapy for stage I lung cancer. Study summary: Patient ages ran from about 53 to 85, with a median of approximately 69 years, and the group had about a dozen men and 6 women. With a biologically effective dose of at least 100 Gy, radiotherapy took the form of SBRT split into 3 to 5 fractions. The study recorded distant metastases in a handful of patients (median about seven months) after radiotherapy and no significant progression in about 14.

J lost 6 bases, V lost 10 bases, and 13 bases had no gene match. CDR3 length equals 17 residues. CDR1 is KGHDR, CDR2 SFDVKD, per germline. Two-round multiplex PCR, the amplification method, yielded TCR beta CDR3 from genomic DNA. Gene-specific TRBV and TRBJ primers were used in PCR round one. Universal primers were what the second PCR round used. In TCRdb, the multiplex PCR reads were re-called with MiXCR into one record per CDR3 protein. This sample carries 20,000 to 25,000 distinct CDR3 sequences, around 46% of them seen once, and the ten largest clones take roughly 30%. This clonotype was counted a few times.

The sequences come from PBMCs, collected before or after stereotactic body radiation therapy (not recorded which). The TCR comes from a donor aged 50 or older with non-small cell lung cancer. This sequence joins TRBV24-1 and TRBJ2-1; 14 bases are shared with TRBD2. CDR3 protein: CATSDTTGLAGVNEQFF. For the CDR3, the DNA is TGTGCCACTAGCGATACTACGGGACTAGCGGGAGTCAATGAGCAGTTCTTC.